The rows below give T cell receptor beta chains drawn from one sample of a study of response to subunit inactivated influenza vaccine. Each CDR3 protein gets one entry after TCRdb re-called the RT-PCR reads with MiXCR. In the table there are 400,000 to 650,000 distinct CDR3 sequences, less than 7.5% of which are singletons. The starting material was PBMCs from blood, obtained less than 25 months after vaccination. These receptor sequences come from a man in his fifties or sixties who received an inactivated influenza vaccine. Both conserved end residues are part of each CDR3. Part of the rows lack a size; the others show once, few, many or a class for expanded clones.

v_call | cdr3_length | clone_size | cdr3_aa
TRBV20-1 | 12 | - | CSARYRHTEAFF
TRBV27 | 16 | few | CASSFKTSVLYNEQFF
TRBV9 | 16 | many | CASSVGAGWAKNIQYF
TRBV7-2 | 13 | many | CASSRTRAETQYF
TRBV6-2/TRBV6-3 | 13 | - | CASREDSNQPQHF
TRBV6-2/TRBV6-3 | 14 | - | CASSYFQGADEQYF
TRBV7-2 | 16 | - | CASSLVGTEGNQPQHF
TRBV29-1 | 14 | few | CSVDPRVSTDTQYF
TRBV14 | 13 | - | CASSAVPQGPLHF
TRBV20-1 | 15 | many | CSARPGAFASYEQYF
TRBV12-3/TRBV12-4 | 12 | many | CASSLAGVEQFF
TRBV2 | 13 | many | CASMWAGVETQYF
TRBV29-1 | 11 | many | CSVVRGIEQFF
TRBV4-2 | 15 | - | CASSRGTESSYEQYF